The present T cell receptor beta chain was sequenced within a study of identical twins. Study-wide results and limits: Clonotypes of the beta chain that were abundant in cord blood carried fewer insertions (memory repertoires showed none).

In TCRdb, the 5' RACE reads were re-called with MiXCR into one record per CDR3 protein. The sample has 700,000 or so distinct CDR3 sequences, less than 10% seen once; the top ten hold roughly 0.9%. This clonotype was recorded a few times. No antigen is known for it. CDR3 length: 14 residues. Per the germline V gene, CDR1 is LGHDT and CDR2 is YNNKEL (reference sequence). The junction had 5 bases not matched to a gene; V was cut back by 4 bases and J by 5 bases. The same data also went into a second study, on yellow fever vaccine responses in identical twins.

The rearrangement uses TRBV3-1 and TRBJ2-4, with 7 bases lining up with TRBD1. This TCR came from a woman between 18 and 29 years old in good health. Sequencing was done on a sample of PBMCs. CDR3 in amino acids: CASSLTGPENIQYF. In DNA form, the CDR3 reads TGTGCCAGCAGCCTGACAGGGCCCGAAAACATTCAGTACTTC.